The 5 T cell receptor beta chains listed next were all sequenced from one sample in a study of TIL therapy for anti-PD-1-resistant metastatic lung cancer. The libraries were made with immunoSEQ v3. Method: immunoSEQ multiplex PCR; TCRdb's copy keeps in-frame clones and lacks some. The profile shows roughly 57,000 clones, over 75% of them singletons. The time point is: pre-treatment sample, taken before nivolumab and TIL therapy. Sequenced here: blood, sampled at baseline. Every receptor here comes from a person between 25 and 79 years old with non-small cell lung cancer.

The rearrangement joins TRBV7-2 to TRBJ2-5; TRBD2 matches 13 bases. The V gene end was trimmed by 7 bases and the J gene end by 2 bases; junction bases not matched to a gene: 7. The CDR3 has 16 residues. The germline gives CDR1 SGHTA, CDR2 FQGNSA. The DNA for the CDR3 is TGTGCCAGCAAAGAGGGGGGACTAGCGGGGCAAGAGACCCAGTACTTC. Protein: CASKEGGLAGQETQYF.

The CDR3 protein is CASSLGSSGGRDTQYF. In DNA form, the CDR3 reads TGTGCCAGCAGCTTAGGGTCTAGCGGGGGACGGGATACGCAGTATTTT. The V gene is TRBV7-6, the J gene TRBJ2-3; TRBD2 agrees at 10 bases. The CDR3 length is 16 residues. The J segment lost 6 bases and the V segment lost 1 base, leaving 7 bases of the junction unmatched. Germline V gives CDR1 SGHVS, CDR2 FNYEAQ.

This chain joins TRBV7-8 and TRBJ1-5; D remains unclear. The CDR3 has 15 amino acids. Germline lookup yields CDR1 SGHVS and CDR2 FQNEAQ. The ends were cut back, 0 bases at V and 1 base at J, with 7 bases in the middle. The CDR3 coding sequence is TGTGCCAGCAGCTTAGCTGGGCGGAGCAATCAGCCCCAGCATTTT. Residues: CASSLAGRSNQPQHF. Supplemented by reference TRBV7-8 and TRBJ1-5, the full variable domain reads GAGVSQSPRYKVAKRGQDVALRCDPISGHVSLFWYQQALGQGPEFLTYFQNEAQLDKSGLPSDRFFAERPEGSVSTLKIQRTQQEDSAVYLCASSLAGRSNQPQHFGDGTRLSIL.

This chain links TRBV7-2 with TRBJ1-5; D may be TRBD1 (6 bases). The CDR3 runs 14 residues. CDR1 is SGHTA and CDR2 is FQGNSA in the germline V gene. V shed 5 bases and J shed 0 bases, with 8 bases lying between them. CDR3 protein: CASSAQGSNQPQHF. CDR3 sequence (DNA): TGTGCCAGCAGCGCACAGGGTAGCAATCAGCCCCAGCATTTT. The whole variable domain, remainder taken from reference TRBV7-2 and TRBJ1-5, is GAGVSQSPSNKVTEKGKDVELRCDPISGHTALYWYRQSLGQGLEFLIYFQGNSAPDKSGLPSDRFSAERTGGSVSTLTIQRTQQEDSAVYLCASSAQGSNQPQHFGDGTRLSIL.

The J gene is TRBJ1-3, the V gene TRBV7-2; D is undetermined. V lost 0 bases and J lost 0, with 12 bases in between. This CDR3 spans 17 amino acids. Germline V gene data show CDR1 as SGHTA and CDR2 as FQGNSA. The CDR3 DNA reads TGTGCCAGCAGCTTAGCCCTTTCTGTTATCTCTGGAAACACCATATATTTT. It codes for CASSLALSVISGNTIYF.